The 26 T cell receptor beta chains in this list originate from one sample, sequenced in a study of Graves' ophthalmopathy and Graves' hyperthyroidism. Amplification from RNA transcripts yielded the TCR beta CDR3 regions. RT-PCR with HTBI primers came first, then second-round multiplex PCR. TCRdb called the multiplex PCR reads again in MiXCR, with one record for every CDR3 protein. Of 400,000 or so distinct CDR3 sequences in the sample, 15% are singletons; the top ten hold roughly 7%. The material sequenced was peripheral blood. The source is a woman aged 18-30 years with stable Graves' hyperthyroidism.

This clonotype was recorded at least ten times. The rearrangement uses TRBV7-3 and TRBJ2-7; the D gene is possibly TRBD2 (7 bases). Germline V CDR1 and CDR2: SGHTA, FQGTGA. This CDR3 has 15 amino acids. Trimming left V 5 bases short and J 5 bases short, with 19 bases between. This CDR3 is CASSPRGGPENEQYF. The DNA for the CDR3 is TGTGCCAGCAGCCCGAGGGGGGGGCCTGAAAACGAGCAGTACTTC.

This clonotype was found many times. A much larger clone differs from this one at a single base, so this may be a read error. The V call is TRBV12-3 or TRBV12-4, the J call TRBJ2-7, with 11 bases matching TRBD2. This CDR3 has 14 residues. This CDR3 is CASSPTSGGNEQHF. DNA of the CDR3: TGTGCCAGCAGTCCCACTAGCGGGGGAAACGAGCAGCACTTC.

This clonotype was seen ten or more times. This chain joins TRBV20-1 and TRBJ1-5; D ambiguous. CDR3 length: 14 amino acids. Germline V gene data show CDR1 as DFQATT and CDR2 as SNEGSKA (reference sequence). V dropped 3 bases and J dropped 5 bases, with 14 bases sitting between them. The CDR3 coding sequence is TGCAGTGCTAGGGTAGGGAGTAGTTATCAGCCCCAGCATTTT. This encodes CSARVGSSYQPQHF.

This clonotype was counted only a few times. V is TRBV12-3 or TRBV12-4 and J is TRBJ1-1, with D perhaps TRBD1 (6 bases). V was cut by 6 bases and J by 0 bases, with 11 bases left in between. The CDR3 totals 14 residues. The CDR3 sequence is CASRRGGLNTEAFF. The CDR3 nucleotides are TGTGCCAGCAGACGCGGGGGGCTGAACACTGAAGCTTTCTTT.

In this sample, this clonotype turned up many times. This chain links TRBV11-2 with TRBJ1-1; 9 positions agree with TRBD1. V lost 1 base and J lost 1; bases outside the gene matches: 10. There are 18 residues in the CDR3. Germline assignment: CDR1 SGHAT and CDR2 FQNNGV. The CDR3 protein is CASSLGLWTGVRNTEAFF. In DNA form, the CDR3 reads TGTGCCAGCAGCTTAGGTTTGTGGACAGGGGTGAGGAACACTGAAGCTTTCTTT.

This clonotype was seen a handful of times. J is TRBJ2-7 and V is TRBV28; 7 bases match TRBD2. Germline CDR1 reads MDHEN; CDR2 reads SYDVKM. There are 17 residues in the CDR3. After removal of 5 bases from V and 4 bases from J, the junction contained 17 bases not matched to a gene. Here the CDR3 DNA reads TGTGCCAGCAGTCACGCCCCTGGACTGGCGGGAGAGTACGAGCAGTACTTC. Protein sequence: CASSHAPGLAGEYEQYF.

This clonotype was recorded at least ten times. The chain employs TRBV2 and TRBJ1-6, with D possibly TRBD1 on 6 matching bases. Trimming pared 9 bases from V and 6 bases from J, leaving 15 bases between. Germline V CDR1 and CDR2: SNHLY, FYNNEI. The CDR3 spans 14 residues. CDR3 sequence reads: CASNRDIVNSPLHF. DNA for the CDR3: TGTGCCAGTAACCGGGACATAGTTAATTCACCCCTCCACTTT.

At least ten counts were recorded for this clonotype. The chain recombines TRBV20-1 with TRBJ1-3; 8 bases match TRBD1. The V gene end was trimmed by 6 bases and the J gene end by 4 bases; junction bases not matched to a gene: 5. The CDR3 is 13 amino acids. The germline V gene has CDR1 DFQATT and CDR2 SNEGSKA (reference sequence). For the CDR3, the DNA is TGCAGTGCCCCGCGGGACAGGGGAAACACCATATATTTT. Protein sequence: CSAPRDRGNTIYF.

This clonotype was counted many times. V and J are TRBV6-1 and TRBJ2-7; 8 nucleotides line up with TRBD1. The CDR3 length is 15 residues. J was trimmed by 0 bases and V by 7 bases; bases with no gene match: 8. Germline V CDR1 and CDR2: MNHNS, SASEGT. The CDR3 nucleotides are TGTGCCAGCAAAACCGGACAGGGAAACTCCTACGAGCAGTACTTC. This sequence encodes CASKTGQGNSYEQYF.

The chain couples TRBV6-1 to TRBJ1-2; the D gene is possibly TRBD1 (5 bases). CDR1 is MNHNS and CDR2 is SASEGT in the germline V gene. The CDR3 extends over 15 amino acids. Trimming took 4 bases from V and 2 from J, leaving 14 bases between them. CDR3 protein: CASSAWDGRNYGYTF. The DNA for the CDR3 is TGTGCCAGCAGTGCTTGGGACGGGAGGAACTATGGCTACACCTTC.

This clonotype was observed at least ten times. The CDR3 here is CASSRTGRSYEQYF. CDR3 DNA: TGTGCCAGCAGTCGAACGGGACGCTCCTACGAGCAGTACTTC. The chain is built from TRBV3-1 and TRBJ2-7, with D perhaps being TRBD1 or TRBD2 (5 bases each). This CDR3 comprises 14 residues. Between the trimmed V and J ends, which lost 6 bases and 0 bases, there was a span of 12 bases. From germline, CDR1 is LGHDT and CDR2 YNNKEL (reference sequence).

This sequence joins TRBV11-2 and TRBJ1-5; 10 bases match TRBD1. Trimming removed 3 bases from V and 6 bases from J; junction bases left unmatched: 5. Germline CDR1 is SGHAT and CDR2 is FQNNGV. The CDR3 is 15 residues long. The DNA for the CDR3 is TGTGCCAGCAGCTTCGACAGGGGGCTTGGTCAGCCCCAGCATTTT. Its protein is CASSFDRGLGQPQHF.

This clonotype was seen ten or more times. The gene calls are TRBV12-3 or TRBV12-4 and TRBJ2-7, with a possible D match to TRBD2 (5 bases). The CDR3 sequence is 12 residues long. V dropped 6 bases and J dropped 10 bases, with 16 bases sitting between them. This CDR3 is CASRDKAGEQYF. In DNA, the CDR3 is TGTGCCAGCAGAGACAAGGCGGGCGAACAGTACTTC.

This clonotype came up a few times. The chain combines TRBV20-1 with TRBJ2-5, with 8 bases fitting TRBD2. V lost 7 bases and J lost 0; bases outside the gene matches: 16. Germline V gene lookup returns CDR1 DFQATT and CDR2 SNEGSKA (reference sequence). The CDR3 totals 17 residues. The CDR3, as DNA: TGCAGTGTCCCCGGGGTGGGTCGGCGGGGGGACCAAGAGACCCAGTACTTC. Protein product: CSVPGVGRRGDQETQYF.

In this sample, this clonotype turned up a few times. The chain joins TRBV5-1 to TRBJ2-7; the D is unclear. The length of the CDR3 is 13 residues. The germline V gene has CDR1 SGHRS and CDR2 YFSETQ. V was cut by 2 bases and J by 0 bases, with 6 bases left in between. The CDR3: CASSFIPSYEQYF. Written as DNA, the CDR3 is TGCGCCAGCAGCTTTATTCCCTCCTACGAGCAGTACTTC.

This clonotype was recorded a few times. The V and J genes are TRBV12-3 or TRBV12-4 and TRBJ2-4; a possible D gene is TRBD1 (5 bases). Trimming took off 5 bases at V and 0 bases at J, with 23 bases between the two ends. The CDR3 loop spans 19 amino acids. The CDR3 loop is CASSGEFGAGPVAKNIQYF. Here the CDR3 DNA reads TGTGCCAGCAGTGGGGAATTTGGGGCAGGGCCCGTAGCCAAAAACATTCAGTACTTC.

Many counts were recorded for this clonotype. This chain connects TRBV6-1 to TRBJ2-7; no clear D. Germline-derived CDR1 and CDR2 are MNHNS and SASEGT. The length of the CDR3 is 13 residues. The ends were cut back, 7 bases at V and 1 base at J, with 11 bases in the middle. DNA for the CDR3: TGTGCCAGCAAAAGCCACGGTTCCTACGAGCAGTACTTC. It encodes CASKSHGSYEQYF.

This clonotype was observed many times. The chain links TRBV3-1 to TRBJ1-2; D not resolved. The V gene lost 0 bases and the J gene lost 4 bases, with 9 bases spanning the gap. CDR1 LGHDT and CDR2 YNNKEL come from the germline V gene (reference sequence). The CDR3 extends over 14 amino acids. The chain's CDR3 is CASSQESIPYGYTF. The CDR3, as DNA: TGTGCCAGCAGCCAAGAGTCCATTCCCTATGGCTACACCTTC.

The chain recombines TRBV5-4 with TRBJ1-2; D remains unclear. The CDR3 consists of 17 residues. From germline, CDR1 is SGHNT and CDR2 YYREEE (reference sequence). The V and J ends lost 2 bases and 8 bases respectively, with 25 bases between them. Here the CDR3 reads CASSFGEGGLRQRGYTF. In DNA form, the CDR3 reads TGTGCCAGCAGCTTTGGCGAGGGAGGTCTTCGTCAGAGGGGCTACACCTTC.

This clonotype was seen repeatedly, ten times or more. This sequence joins TRBV11-2 and TRBJ1-1; a weak D match, TRBD1 (5 bases). Germline V gene sequence: CDR1 SGHAT, CDR2 FQNNGV. This CDR3 is 13 amino acids long. V shed 4 bases and J shed 3 bases, with 9 bases lying between them. The CDR3 DNA sequence: TGTGCCAGCAGCTCGACAGTGTACACTGAAGCTTTCTTT. Translation: CASSSTVYTEAFF. The variable domain in full, completed from reference TRBV11-2 and TRBJ1-1, reads EAGVAQSPRYKIIEKRQSVAFWCNPISGHATLYWYQQILGQGPKLLIQFQNNGVVDDSQLPKDRFSAERLKGVDSTLKIQPAKLEDSAVYLCASSSTVYTEAFFGQGTRLTVV.

In this sample, this clonotype turned up many times. V and J are TRBV7-6 and TRBJ1-1; D is unresolved. The CDR3 extends over 13 amino acids. Germline-derived CDR1 and CDR2 are SGHVS and FNYEAQ. The ends were cut back, 3 bases at V and 0 bases at J, with 5 bases in the middle. The DNA of the CDR3 is TGTGCCAGCAGCTTCGACATGAACACTGAAGCTTTCTTT. Translated: CASSFDMNTEAFF. The full variable domain, with the rest looked up from reference TRBV7-6 and TRBJ1-1, is GAGVSQSPRYKVTKRGQDVALRCDPISGHVSLYWYRQALGQGPEFLTYFNYEAQQDKSGLPNDRFSAERPEGSISTLTIQRTEQRDSAMYRCASSFDMNTEAFFGQGTRLTVV.

Ten or more counts support this clonotype. The CDR3 bases are TGCGCCAGCAGAGACAGGTCGTCGGATGGCTACACCTTC. It yields the protein CASRDRSSDGYTF. The chain couples TRBV5-1 to TRBJ1-2; D may be TRBD1 (6 bases). V lost 5 bases and J 6 bases, leaving 14 bases between the germline ends. Germline values: CDR1 SGHRS, CDR2 YFSETQ. The CDR3 is made up of 13 amino acids.

This clonotype was found a few times. With a much larger clone just one base away, this may be a read error. The CDR3: CASSEVSTSNQLQHF. In nucleotides, the CDR3 is TGTGCCAGCAGTGAGGTTTCTACTAGCAATCAGCTCCAGCATTTT. The chain is built from TRBV12-3 or TRBV12-4 and TRBJ1-5; D is undetermined. This CDR3 has 15 amino acids.

This clonotype was detected ten times or more. This sequence joins TRBV19 and TRBJ1-1; 8 nucleotides align to TRBD1. The CDR3 has 15 amino acids. J was trimmed by 3 bases and V by 5 bases; bases with no gene match: 8. Germline V CDR1 and CDR2: LNHDA, SQIVND (reference sequence). CDR3 DNA sequence: TGTGCCAGTAGTTCCTGGACAGGGCAGGACACTGAAGCTTTCTTT. The encoded protein is CASSSWTGQDTEAFF. The variable domain in full, completed from reference TRBV19 and TRBJ1-1, reads DGGITQSPKYLFRKEGQNVTLSCEQNLNHDAMYWYRQDPGQGLRLIYYSQIVNDFQKGDIAEGYSVSREKKESFPLTVTSAQKNPTAFYLCASSSWTGQDTEAFFGQGTRLTVV.

J is TRBJ1-1 and V is TRBV11-3, with D unclear. Trimming pared 5 bases from V and 8 bases from J, leaving 15 bases between. The germline V gene has CDR1 SGHNT and CDR2 YENEEA. The CDR3 spans 13 residues. DNA of the CDR3: TGTGCCAGCAGCCGAGACGGATTACCAGAAGCTTTCTTT. Translating gives CASSRDGLPEAFF.

In this sample, this clonotype turned up many times. This rearrangement joins TRBV24-1 to TRBJ2-2; D remains ambiguous. The germline CDR1 and CDR2 sequences are KGHDR and SFDVKD. Trimming removed 5 bases at V and 3 bases at J, with 18 bases between. This CDR3 has 17 residues. In DNA form, the CDR3 reads TGTGCCACCAGTGGGAGTACCTCCGCCCCCCACACCGGGGAGCTGTTTTTT. This codes for CATSGSTSAPHTGELFF.